The T cell receptor beta chain under discussion was sequenced for a study of post-analysis software for immune sequencing data (dated by TCRdb to 2014 to 2015). Background for the entire study: Relapsing-remitting, secondary progressive and progressive-relapsing multiple sclerosis were recorded as disease courses, and subtype annotation was lacking for some patients. Patient repertoires were compared against around 10 previously published healthy control repertoires from donors aged roughly 6 to 26 years. A subset of samples was prepared in parallel using single-end sample barcoding, then pooled and co-amplified after Illumina adapter ligation.

About this clonotype itself: The antigen this receptor binds is unknown. It has no much larger one-base neighbor in the sample; base qualities were not kept.

To demonstrate the VDJtools post-analysis software, TCR beta repertoires were profiled from the peripheral blood of about a dozen young patients with multiple sclerosis. The multiple sclerosis patients were children and adolescents between roughly 6 and 16 years of age. Libraries were built with PCR. Data came from an Illumina HiSeq 2500. To reduce PCR and sequencing biases, unique molecular identifiers were built into the TCR beta cDNA libraries. Approximately 500,000 cDNA molecules were obtained for every 1 to 10 million input T cells, so each molecule roughly corresponded to one T cell. The patient libraries were prepared and sequenced with the same protocol used for the earlier healthy control dataset. Samples belonging to the same batch were prepared together, multiplexed and sequenced on a shared HiSeq lane. Per the authors' processing: MIGEC was used to process the raw barcoded reads, and molecular identifier groups with only a single read were discarded before consensus assembly and CDR3 extraction. VDJtools was used for post-analysis of the clonotype tables, with diversity normalized by down-sampling every dataset to the smallest sample size. In repertoire overlap clustering, CDR3 amino acid sequences, but not nucleotide sequences, were matched to correct batch-related cross-sample contamination. The public reads were reprocessed in TCRdb via fastp at Q25 and MiXCR, keeping in-frame beta chains. CDR3 protein duplicates are merged, each entry listing the most common genes and DNA. The V and J calls reflect TCRdb's pipeline rather than the authors' work. The sample records 800,000 to 950,000 distinct CDR3 sequences, approximately 53% of which are singletons. The top ten clonotypes cover approximately 4.3% of the sample.

Points the paper makes about the study in general: The control group was slightly older than the multiple sclerosis patient group. Direct clustering with F measure revealed strong co-clustering of samples prepared in the same batch, which led to a batch-effect correction. Patients showed significantly higher frequencies than controls for roughly five TRBV segments, among them TRBV5-6, TRBV5-1 and TRBV20-1. Significantly lower normalized Chao1 diversity was found in multiple sclerosis patients than in controls, suggesting substantial peripheral T-cell clonal expansion.

The CDR3 goes from the cysteine to the phenylalanine over 16 residues. The entry retains the CDR3 DNA only, 48 bases that are in frame from base 1. Looking up the germline V gene yields CDR1 SGHRS and CDR2 YFSETQ. For this chain, trimming is 0 bases at the V end and 8 bases at the J end, and the number of junction bases without a gene match is 6. Sequencing used blood. This TCR derives from a girl aged 5-17 years with multiple sclerosis. The chain joins TRBV5-1 to TRBJ2-1; 12 bases in between match TRBD2. The bases read TGCGCCAGCAGCTTGGCTGGACTAGCGGGATCATATGAGCAGTTCTTC. Translated, this gives CASSLAGLAGSYEQFF. Reference TRBV5-1 and TRBJ2-1 proteins supply the regions before and after the CDR3; the full variable domain is: KAGVTQTPRYLIKTRGQQVTLSCSPISGHRSVSWYQQTPGQGLQFLFEYFSETQRNKGNFPGRFSGRQFSNSRSEMNVSTLELGDSALYLCASSLAGLAGSYEQFFGPGTRLTVL.